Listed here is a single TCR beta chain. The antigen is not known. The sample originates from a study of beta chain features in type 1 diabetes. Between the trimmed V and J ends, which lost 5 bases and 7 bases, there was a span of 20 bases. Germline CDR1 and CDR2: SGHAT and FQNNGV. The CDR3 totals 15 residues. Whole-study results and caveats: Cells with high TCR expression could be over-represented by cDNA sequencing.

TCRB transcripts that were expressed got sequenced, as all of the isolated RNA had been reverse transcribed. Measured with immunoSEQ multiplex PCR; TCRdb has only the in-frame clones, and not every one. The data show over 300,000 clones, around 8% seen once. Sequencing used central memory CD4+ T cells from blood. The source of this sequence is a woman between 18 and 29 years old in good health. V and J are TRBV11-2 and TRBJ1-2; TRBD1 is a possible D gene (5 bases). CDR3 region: CASSPDPQGLSGYTF. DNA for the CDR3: TGTGCCAGCAGCCCCGACCCGCAGGGCCTGTCTGGCTACACCTTC.